The 15 T cell receptor beta chains below come from one sample, sequenced in a study of identical twins. TCRdb independently ran MiXCR on the 5' RACE reads; one entry per CDR3 protein. The sample lists 1.5 million or so distinct CDR3 sequences, 25% to 35% occurring once. Sequenced sample: cord blood. These receptors originate from a newborn girl in good health.

The table lists this clonotype with a few counts. The chain has TRBV20-1 and TRBJ2-7; D may be TRBD1 (6 bases). TRBJ2-5 matches the DNA end more closely, so the J call is doubtful. This CDR3 comprises 13 residues. The V gene's germline CDR1 is DFQATT and CDR2 SNEGSKA (reference sequence). The CDR3 is CSAHRVVGETQYF. CDR3 in DNA: TGCAGTGCACACAGGGTAGTAGGGGAGACCCAGTACTTC.

This clonotype appeared a few times. This rearrangement joins TRBV30 to TRBJ1-2, with TRBD1 as a possible D gene (6 bases). In germline, CDR1 is GTSNPN, CDR2 SVGIG (reference sequence). Trimming left V 3 bases short and J 4 bases short, with 12 bases between. The CDR3 has 13 residues. The CDR3 DNA reads TGTGCCTGGAGGGACAGAGCTAGCTATGGCTACACCTTC. Translating gives CAWRDRASYGYTF.

V usage is TRBV5-4 and J usage is TRBJ2-5, with D tentatively TRBD1 or TRBD2 (5 bases each). V lost 4 bases to trimming and J lost 1 base, with 14 bases between them. CDR3 length: 15 residues. CDR1 and CDR2 from the germline V gene are SGHNT and YYREEE (reference sequence). The CDR3 spells CASSNSRDGQETQYF. The CDR3 coding sequence is TGTGCCAGCAGCAACTCCCGGGACGGCCAAGAGACCCAGTACTTC. Full variable domain (missing parts from reference TRBV5-4 and TRBJ2-5): ETGVTQSPTHLIKTRGQQVTLRCSSQSGHNTVSWYQQALGQGPQFIFQYYREEENGRGNFPPRFSGLQFPNYSSELNVNALELDDSALYLCASSNSRDGQETQYFGPGTRLLVL.

The chain combines TRBV12-3 or TRBV12-4 with TRBJ2-4; 10 bases are a match to TRBD2. The CDR3 length is 16 residues. V lost 3 bases, J lost 4 bases, and 6 bases stayed unmatched. CDR3 in DNA: TGTGCCAGCAGTTTCGGCCCGACTAGCGGGAAAAACATTCAGTACTTC. This gives the protein CASSFGPTSGKNIQYF.

Only a few counts were recorded for this clonotype. The chain has TRBV7-2 and TRBJ1-6; no firm D call. Germline values: CDR1 SGHTA, CDR2 FQGNSA. CDR3 length: 12 residues. Trimming pared 2 bases from V and 9 bases from J, leaving 5 bases between. The DNA for the CDR3 is TGTGCCAGCAGCTTACCTGTTTCACCCCTCCACTTT. It specifies CASSLPVSPLHF.

The sample holds a few counts of this clonotype. The rearrangement joins TRBV9 to TRBJ2-5; D not resolved. The V and J ends lost 1 base and 5 bases respectively, with 9 bases between them. The CDR3 has 13 residues. The germline V gene encodes CDR1 SGDLS and CDR2 YYNGEE. Here the CDR3 reads CASSVNVMETQYF. The CDR3 DNA reads as TGTGCCAGCAGCGTAAATGTGATGGAGACCCAGTACTTC.

This clonotype was seen only a few times. The CDR3, as DNA: TGTGCCAGCTTGGACAGTCACTATGGCTACACCTTC. Amino acid sequence: CASLDSHYGYTF. The chain uses TRBV6-2 or TRBV6-3 and TRBJ1-2, with D maybe TRBD1 (6 bases). V shed 8 bases and J shed 3 bases, with 10 bases lying between them. Germline V gives CDR1 MNHEY, CDR2 SVGEGT. This CDR3 is built from 12 residues.

This clonotype showed up just a few times. V is TRBV5-1 and J is TRBJ2-1; TRBD2 matches 12 bases. Germline CDR1 and CDR2: SGHRS and YFSETQ. CDR3 length: 18 amino acids. Trimming took 0 bases from V and 5 from J; bases not matched to a gene: 9. The CDR3 sequence: CASSLARLAGVSHNEQFF. CDR3 DNA: TGCGCCAGCAGCTTGGCTCGACTAGCGGGAGTTTCCCACAATGAGCAGTTCTTC.

The sample holds one count of this clonotype. The CDR3 loop reads CASSIRGLAAVRYNEQYF. CDR3 nucleotides: TGTGCCAGTAGTATCCGTGGACTAGCTGCAGTGAGGTACAATGAGCAGTACTTC. The gene calls are TRBV19 and TRBJ2-4, with 8 nucleotides matching TRBD2. The CDR3 has 18 amino acids. After removal of 3 bases from V and 13 bases from J, the junction contained 23 bases not matched to a gene. Looked up from germline, CDR1 is LNHDA and CDR2 is SQIVND (reference sequence).

In this sample, this clonotype turned up a few times. In DNA, the CDR3 is TGTGCCAGCAGTTTGCTGCAGAGAGTAAGCAATCAGCCCCAGCATTTT. Translating gives CASSLLQRVSNQPQHF. V usage is TRBV28 and J usage is TRBJ1-5; D unresolved. The CDR3 extends over 16 amino acids. With 3 bases removed from V and 1 base from J, the gap between germline ends came to 13 bases. Germline V gives CDR1 MDHEN, CDR2 SYDVKM.

This clonotype was seen a handful of times. The rearrangement uses TRBV29-1 and TRBJ2-3; TRBD2 is a possible D gene (7 bases). Germline-derived CDR1 and CDR2 are SQVTM and ANQGSEA. Trimming stripped 7 bases from V and 4 bases from J, with 15 bases between. The CDR3 spans 13 residues. The CDR3 DNA reads as TGCAGCGGCCGGGGGGCAGACTCAGATACGCAGTATTTT. Protein: CSGRGADSDTQYF.

This CDR3 reads CSARTSWPGFEQFF. The CDR3 DNA is TGCAGTGCTCGTACTAGTTGGCCCGGTTTTGAGCAGTTCTTC. This chain connects TRBV20-1 to TRBJ2-1, with D maybe TRBD2 (5 bases). Germline V gene data show CDR1 as DFQATT and CDR2 as SNEGSKA (reference sequence). The CDR3 is 14 amino acids. The V gene lost 5 bases and the J gene lost 9 bases, with 20 bases spanning the gap.

The V gene is TRBV24-1, the J gene TRBJ1-1, with a possible D match to TRBD1 (5 bases). Between the trimmed V and J ends, which lost 3 bases and 9 bases, there was a span of 16 bases. The CDR3 spans 14 residues. The V gene's germline CDR1 is KGHDR and CDR2 SFDVKD. CDR3 coding DNA: TGTGCCACCAGTGATCCACAGGCGGCTCCCAAAGCTTTCTTT. It specifies CATSDPQAAPKAFF.

This clonotype appeared a few times. The chain employs TRBV11-2 and TRBJ2-7; weak D call: TRBD1 (5 bases). Germline loops: CDR1 SGHAT, CDR2 FQNNGV. This CDR3 spans 14 amino acids. V lost 5 bases and J lost 4, with 15 bases in between. CDR3 nucleotide sequence: TGTGCCAGCAGCCCAGGACGGACACAGTACGAGCAGTACTTC. Protein: CASSPGRTQYEQYF.

This chain links TRBV2 with TRBJ2-1; 11 bases match TRBD2. The DNA matches TRBJ2-7 better at its end, which makes the J call doubtful. The CDR3 contains 15 residues. Per germline, CDR1 SNHLY and CDR2 FYNNEI. This CDR3 is CASSISGRAYNEQYF. The DNA of the CDR3 is TGTGCCAGCAGTATTAGCGGGAGGGCCTACAATGAGCAGTACTTC.